One and the same sample provided the 7 T cell receptor beta chains below, sequenced in a study of CXCR3-negative and CXCR3-positive naive CD8 T cells. Findings and limits, study-wide: Naive CXCR3-positive cells had TRB CDR3s more hydrophobic than those of CXCR3-negative naive cells.

What these receptors recognize is not known. The libraries of TRB cDNA were prepared using 5' RACE with UMI labels. TCRdb reprocessed the 5' RACE reads and reports one entry per CDR3 protein, with no DNA. The sample yields around 140,000 distinct CDR3 sequences, of which the top ten take up 0.4% to 0.5%. The source material was naive CXCR3+ CD8+ T cells from blood. Sample subset: CD45RO-CCR7+CD27+CD95- naive CD8+ T cells expressing CXCR3 (TNR3+). The receptors shown here come from a human donor in good health. Some clones in this sample may be carry-over from other donors' samples.

This sequence joins TRBV27 and TRBJ1-1; TCRdb calls TRBD1, which cannot be checked without DNA. The germline V gene encodes CDR1 MNHEY and CDR2 SMNVEV (reference sequence). This CDR3 is built from 12 residues. The CDR3 protein is CASSFTGDTAFF.

The chain links TRBV27 to TRBJ1-2; the D gene TCRdb calls, TRBD1, cannot be checked with no DNA. CDR3 length: 14 residues. In germline, CDR1 is MNHEY, CDR2 SMNVEV (reference sequence). The CDR3 spells CASSLPGTNYGYTF.

The genes are TRBV25-1 and TRBJ1-6. CDR3 length equals 13 residues. Germline V gives CDR1 MGHDK, CDR2 SYGVNS. CDR3 loop: CASSAQFLSPLHF.

The chain has TRBV6-5 and TRBJ2-7; TCRdb reports TRBD1, a call that lacks DNA to check it against. The germline V gene has CDR1 MNHEY and CDR2 SVGAGI. This CDR3 contains 15 residues. CDR3: CASSSRDRSSYEQYF.

This chain uses TRBV28 with TRBJ2-5; TCRdb designates TRBD1, a call that cannot be tested without DNA. Germline assignment: CDR1 MDHEN and CDR2 SYDVKM. The CDR3 length is 16 residues. CDR3 sequence: CASSLGTNPPGETQYF.

The gene calls are TRBV28 and TRBJ2-7; TCRdb's D call of TRBD1 is untestable without DNA. CDR3 length: 14 amino acids. Germline V gene sequence: CDR1 MDHEN, CDR2 SYDVKM. CDR3 amino acids: CASSLTGLAYEQYF. Full variable domain (missing parts from reference TRBV28 and TRBJ2-7): DVKVTQSSRYLVKRTGEKVFLECVQDMDHENMFWYRQDPGLGLRLIYFSYDVKMKEKGDIPEGYSVSREKKERFSLILESASTNQTSMYLCASSLTGLAYEQYFGPGTRLTVT.

The chain employs TRBV4-1 and TRBJ2-7; TCRdb's assignment of TRBD2 cannot be checked, as there is no DNA. The CDR3 length is 14 residues. Germline V gives CDR1 MGHRA, CDR2 YSYEKL. The CDR3 loop reads CASSQDEGFYEQYF.